Here is one T cell receptor beta chain with its context. PCR used 60 Vbeta primers and 13 Jbeta primers. Profiled with immunoSEQ multiplex PCR; TCRdb holds only in-frame clones, not every one. Among some 100,000 clones listed, roughly three quarters were seen once. This record belongs to a study of cytomegalovirus exposure and HLA in healthy donors. The CDR3 sequence is 17 residues long. The J segment lost 1 base and the V segment lost 5 bases, leaving 9 bases of the junction unmatched. The V gene's germline CDR1 is SGHAT and CDR2 FQNNGV. The chain couples TRBV11-2 to TRBJ2-3; TRBD2 aligns across 10 bases. Source material: PBMCs. The TCR sequence derives from a woman in her forties or fifties in good health and CMV-seropositive. The CDR3 coding sequence is TGTGCCAGCAGCCCAACGTACCTAGCGGGGGGCACAGATACGCAGTATTTT. It codes for CASSPTYLAGGTDTQYF.